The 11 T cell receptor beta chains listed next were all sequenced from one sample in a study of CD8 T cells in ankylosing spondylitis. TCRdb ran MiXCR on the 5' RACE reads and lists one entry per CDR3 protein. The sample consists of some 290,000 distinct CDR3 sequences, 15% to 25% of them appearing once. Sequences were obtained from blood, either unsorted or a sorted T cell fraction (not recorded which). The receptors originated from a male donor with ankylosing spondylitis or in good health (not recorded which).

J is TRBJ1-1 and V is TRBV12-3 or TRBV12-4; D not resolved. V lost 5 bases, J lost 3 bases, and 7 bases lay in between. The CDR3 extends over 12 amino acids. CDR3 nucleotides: TGTGCCAGCAGTGGGAGGGACACTGAAGCTTTCTTT. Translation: CASSGRDTEAFF.

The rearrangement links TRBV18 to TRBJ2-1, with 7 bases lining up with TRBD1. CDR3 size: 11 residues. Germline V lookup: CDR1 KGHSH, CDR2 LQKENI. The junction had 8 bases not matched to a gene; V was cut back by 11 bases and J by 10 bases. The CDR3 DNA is TGTGCCGGCCGACGACAGGGCGAGCAGTTCTTC. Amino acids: CAGRRQGEQFF.

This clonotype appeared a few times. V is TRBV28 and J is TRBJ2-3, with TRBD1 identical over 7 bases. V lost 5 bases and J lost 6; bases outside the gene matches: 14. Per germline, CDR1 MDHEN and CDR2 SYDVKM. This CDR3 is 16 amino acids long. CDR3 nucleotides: TGTGCCAGCAGTCAAACCCACGGGACAGTCGGGGATACGCAGTATTTT. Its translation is CASSQTHGTVGDTQYF.

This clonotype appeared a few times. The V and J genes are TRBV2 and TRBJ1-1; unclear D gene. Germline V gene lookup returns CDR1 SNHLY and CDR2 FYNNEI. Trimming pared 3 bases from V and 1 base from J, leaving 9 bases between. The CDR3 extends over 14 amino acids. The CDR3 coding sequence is TGTGCCAGCAGTGACGGGAAGGCGAACACTGAAGCTTTCTTT. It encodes CASSDGKANTEAFF.

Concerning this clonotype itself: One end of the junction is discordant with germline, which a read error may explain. The CDR3 nucleotides read TGTGCCAGCAGTTACGCCGGACGGAACACCGGGAAGCTGTTTTTT. This sequence encodes CASSYAGRNTGKLFF. V and J are TRBV6-5 and TRBJ2-2; D perhaps matches TRBD2 (5 bases). In germline, CDR1 is MNHEY, CDR2 SVGAGI. The CDR3 runs 15 residues.

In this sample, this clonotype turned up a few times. The CDR3 DNA follows: TGCAGCGTTGCCGCGAAGGGAGCACTAGCGAGAGAGACCCAGTACTTC. Translated: CSVAAKGALARETQYF. The chain combines TRBV29-1 with TRBJ2-5; 7 nucleotides agree with TRBD2. This CDR3 has 16 amino acids. Looked up from germline, CDR1 is SQVTM and CDR2 is ANQGSEA. Losses at the gene ends were 4 bases for V and 4 bases for J; bases not matched to a gene: 15.

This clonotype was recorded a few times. CDR3 coding DNA: TGTGCCAGCAGTGAAGCGCTTGCGACTAGCGGTCCCCCACCCTACGAGCAGTACGTC. Residues: CASSEALATSGPPPYEQYV. The genes are TRBV2 and TRBJ2-7; 9 bases agree with TRBD2. The V gene end was trimmed by 0 bases and the J gene end by 2 bases; junction bases not matched to a gene: 14. The V gene's germline CDR1 is SNHLY and CDR2 FYNNEI. CDR3 length equals 19 residues.

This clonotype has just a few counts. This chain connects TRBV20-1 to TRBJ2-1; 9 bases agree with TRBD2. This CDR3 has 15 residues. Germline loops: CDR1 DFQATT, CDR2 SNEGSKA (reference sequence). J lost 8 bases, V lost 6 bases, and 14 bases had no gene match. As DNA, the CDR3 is TGCAGTGCACTGCCCGCTCCTAGCGGGGTCCATGAGCAGTTCTTC. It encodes CSALPAPSGVHEQFF.

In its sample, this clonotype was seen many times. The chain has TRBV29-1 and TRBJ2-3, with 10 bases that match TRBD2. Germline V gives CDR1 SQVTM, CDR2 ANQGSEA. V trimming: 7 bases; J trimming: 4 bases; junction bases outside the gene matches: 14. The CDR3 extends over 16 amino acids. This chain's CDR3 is CSAEVIAGGRADTQYF. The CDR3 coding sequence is TGCAGCGCGGAAGTTATAGCGGGAGGAAGAGCAGATACGCAGTATTTT.

CDR3 nucleotide sequence: TGTGCCAGCAGCCGGGCCCTCACAGATACGCAGTATTTT. Translated: CASSRALTDTQYF. This sequence joins TRBV11-2 and TRBJ2-3, with D unresolved. The CDR3 loop spans 13 amino acids. From germline, CDR1 is SGHAT and CDR2 FQNNGV. V dropped 5 bases and J dropped 2 bases, with 8 bases sitting between them.

CDR3 DNA: TGTGCCAGCAGGGTTGACTGGCCGAGACACACCGGGGAGCTGTTTTTT. This sequence encodes CASRVDWPRHTGELFF. The J gene is TRBJ2-2, the V gene TRBV21-1. TRBV21-1 is given as a pseudogene. The CDR3 is 16 residues long.